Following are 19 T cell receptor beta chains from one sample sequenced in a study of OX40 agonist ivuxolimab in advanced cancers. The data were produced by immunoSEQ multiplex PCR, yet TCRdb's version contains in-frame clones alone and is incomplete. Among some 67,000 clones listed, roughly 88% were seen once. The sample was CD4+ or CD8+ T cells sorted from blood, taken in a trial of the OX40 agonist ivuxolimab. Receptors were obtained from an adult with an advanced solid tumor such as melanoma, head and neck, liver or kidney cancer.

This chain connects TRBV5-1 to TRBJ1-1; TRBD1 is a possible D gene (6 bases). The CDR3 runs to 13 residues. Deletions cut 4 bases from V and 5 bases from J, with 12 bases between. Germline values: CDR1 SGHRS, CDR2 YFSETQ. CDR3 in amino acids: CASSQQGRTEAFF. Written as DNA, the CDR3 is TGCGCCAGCAGCCAACAGGGTAGGACTGAAGCTTTCTTT. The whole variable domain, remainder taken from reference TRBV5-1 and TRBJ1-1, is KAGVTQTPRYLIKTRGQQVTLSCSPISGHRSVSWYQQTPGQGLQFLFEYFSETQRNKGNFPGRFSGRQFSNSRSEMNVSTLELGDSALYLCASSQQGRTEAFFGQGTRLTVV.

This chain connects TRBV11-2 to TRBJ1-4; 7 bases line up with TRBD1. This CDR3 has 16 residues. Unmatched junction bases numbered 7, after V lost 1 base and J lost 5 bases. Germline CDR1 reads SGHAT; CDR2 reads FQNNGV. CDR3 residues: CASSLAPDRLNEKLFF. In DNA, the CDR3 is TGTGCCAGCAGCTTAGCCCCGGACAGGCTGAATGAAAAACTGTTTTTT.

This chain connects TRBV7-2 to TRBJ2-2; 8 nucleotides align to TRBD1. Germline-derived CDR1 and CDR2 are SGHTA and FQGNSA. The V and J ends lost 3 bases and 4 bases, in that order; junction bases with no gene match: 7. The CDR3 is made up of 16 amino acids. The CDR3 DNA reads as TGTGCCAGCAGCTTCTCGCAGGGGGCCCCCACCGGGGAGCTGTTTTTT. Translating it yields CASSFSQGAPTGELFF.

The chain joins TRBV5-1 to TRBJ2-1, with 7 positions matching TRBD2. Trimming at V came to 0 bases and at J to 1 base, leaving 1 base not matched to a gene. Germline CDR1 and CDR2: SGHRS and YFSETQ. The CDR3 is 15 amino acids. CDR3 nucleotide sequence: TGCGCCAGCAGCTTGGGACTAGCTTCCTACAATGAGCAGTTCTTC. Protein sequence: CASSLGLASYNEQFF. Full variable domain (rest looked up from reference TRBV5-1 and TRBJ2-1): KAGVTQTPRYLIKTRGQQVTLSCSPISGHRSVSWYQQTPGQGLQFLFEYFSETQRNKGNFPGRFSGRQFSNSRSEMNVSTLELGDSALYLCASSLGLASYNEQFFGPGTRLTVL.

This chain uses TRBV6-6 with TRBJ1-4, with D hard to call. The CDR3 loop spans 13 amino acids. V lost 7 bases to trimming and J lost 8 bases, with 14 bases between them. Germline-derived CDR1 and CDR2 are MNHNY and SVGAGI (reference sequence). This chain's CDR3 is CASKAIGDEKLFF. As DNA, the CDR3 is TGTGCCAGCAAGGCGATAGGAGACGAAAAACTGTTTTTT.

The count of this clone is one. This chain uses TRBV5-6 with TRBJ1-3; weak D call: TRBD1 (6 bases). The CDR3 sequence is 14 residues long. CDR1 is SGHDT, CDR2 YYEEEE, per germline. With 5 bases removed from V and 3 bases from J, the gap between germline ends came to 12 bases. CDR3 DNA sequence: TGTGCCAGCAGGTTGAGGGGGGATGGAAACACCATATATTTT. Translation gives CASRLRGDGNTIYF.

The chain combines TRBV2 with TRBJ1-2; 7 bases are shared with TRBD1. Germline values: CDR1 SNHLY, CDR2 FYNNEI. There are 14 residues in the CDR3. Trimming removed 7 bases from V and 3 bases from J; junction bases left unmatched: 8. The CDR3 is CASILNRGDYGYTF. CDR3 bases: TGTGCCAGCATTCTTAACAGGGGCGACTATGGCTACACCTTC.

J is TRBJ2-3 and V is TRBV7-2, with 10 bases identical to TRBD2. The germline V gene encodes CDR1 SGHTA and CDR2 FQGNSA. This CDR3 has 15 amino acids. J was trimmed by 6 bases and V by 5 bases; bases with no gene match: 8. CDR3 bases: TGTGCCAGCAGCCTTAGCGGGGGGTACGATGATACGCAGTATTTT. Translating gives CASSLSGGYDDTQYF.

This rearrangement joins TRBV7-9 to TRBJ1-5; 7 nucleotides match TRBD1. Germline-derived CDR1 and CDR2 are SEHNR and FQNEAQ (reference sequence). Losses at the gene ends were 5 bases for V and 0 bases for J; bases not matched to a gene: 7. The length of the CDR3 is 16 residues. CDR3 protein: CASSLTGVDSNQPQHF. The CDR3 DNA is TGTGCCAGCAGCCTTACAGGGGTGGATAGCAATCAGCCCCAGCATTTT.

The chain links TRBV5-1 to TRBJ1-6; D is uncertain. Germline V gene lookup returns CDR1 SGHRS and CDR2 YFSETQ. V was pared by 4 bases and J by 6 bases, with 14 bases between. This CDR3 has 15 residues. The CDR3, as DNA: TGCGCCAGCAGCCCGGAAGCCCCGACTAATTCACCCCTCCACTTT. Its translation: CASSPEAPTNSPLHF.

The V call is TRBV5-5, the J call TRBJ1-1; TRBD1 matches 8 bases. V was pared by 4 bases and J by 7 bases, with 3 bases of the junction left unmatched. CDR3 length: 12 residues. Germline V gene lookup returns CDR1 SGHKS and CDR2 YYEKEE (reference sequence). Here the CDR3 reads CASSRGQGEAFF. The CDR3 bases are TGTGCCAGCAGCCGAGGACAGGGTGAAGCTTTCTTT.

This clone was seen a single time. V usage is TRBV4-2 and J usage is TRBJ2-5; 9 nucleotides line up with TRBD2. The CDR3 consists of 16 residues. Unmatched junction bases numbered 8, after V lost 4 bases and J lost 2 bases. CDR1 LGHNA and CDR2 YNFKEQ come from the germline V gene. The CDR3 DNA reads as TGTGCCAGCAGCCCCCACCGGACTAGCGCGCAAGAGACCCAGTACTTC. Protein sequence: CASSPHRTSAQETQYF.

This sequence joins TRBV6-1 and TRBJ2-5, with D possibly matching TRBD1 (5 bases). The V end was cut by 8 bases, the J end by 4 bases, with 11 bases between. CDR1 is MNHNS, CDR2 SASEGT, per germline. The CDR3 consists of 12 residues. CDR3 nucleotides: TGTGCCAGCTCCCGACAGAGAGAGACCCAGTACTTC. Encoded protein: CASSRQRETQYF.

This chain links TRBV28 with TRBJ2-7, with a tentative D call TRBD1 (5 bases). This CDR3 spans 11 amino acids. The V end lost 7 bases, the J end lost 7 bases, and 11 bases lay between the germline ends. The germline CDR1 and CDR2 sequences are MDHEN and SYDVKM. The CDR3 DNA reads TGTGCCAGCAATACAGGTGGGGAGCAGTACTTC. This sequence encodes CASNTGGEQYF.

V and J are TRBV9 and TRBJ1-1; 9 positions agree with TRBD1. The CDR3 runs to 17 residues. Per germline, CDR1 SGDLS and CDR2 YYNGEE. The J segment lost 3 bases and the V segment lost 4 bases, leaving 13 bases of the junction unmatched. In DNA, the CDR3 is TGTGCCAGCAGCCTAAGAGGGGGACAGGGAGCAGACACTGAAGCTTTCTTT. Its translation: CASSLRGGQGADTEAFF. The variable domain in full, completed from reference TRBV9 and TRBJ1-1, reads DSGVTQTPKHLITATGQRVTLRCSPRSGDLSVYWYQQSLDQGLQFLIQYYNGEERAKGNILERFSAQQFPDLHSELNLSSLELGDSALYFCASSLRGGQGADTEAFFGQGTRLTVV.

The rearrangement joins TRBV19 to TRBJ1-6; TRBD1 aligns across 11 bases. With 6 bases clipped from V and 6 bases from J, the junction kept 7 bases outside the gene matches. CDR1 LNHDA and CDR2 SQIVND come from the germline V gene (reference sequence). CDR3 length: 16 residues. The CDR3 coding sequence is TGTGCCAGTAGCCCCAGGGACAGGGGGAGTAATTCACCCCTCCACTTT. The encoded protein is CASSPRDRGSNSPLHF.

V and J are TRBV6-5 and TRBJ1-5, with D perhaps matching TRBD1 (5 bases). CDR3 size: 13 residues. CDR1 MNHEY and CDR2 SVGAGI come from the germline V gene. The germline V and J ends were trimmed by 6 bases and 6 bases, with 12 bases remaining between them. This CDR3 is CASSLFGGQPQHF. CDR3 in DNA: TGTGCCAGCAGCCTCTTCGGGGGTCAGCCCCAGCATTTT.

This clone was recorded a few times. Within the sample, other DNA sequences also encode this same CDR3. CDR3: CASSPGSYNEQFF. The CDR3 coding sequence is TGTGCCAGCAGTCCCGGGTCCTACAATGAGCAGTTCTTC. The chain uses TRBV6-1 and TRBJ2-1, with D unclear. This CDR3 is built from 13 residues. With 5 bases removed from V and 1 base from J, the gap between germline ends came to 6 bases. Germline CDR1 reads MNHNS; CDR2 reads SASEGT.

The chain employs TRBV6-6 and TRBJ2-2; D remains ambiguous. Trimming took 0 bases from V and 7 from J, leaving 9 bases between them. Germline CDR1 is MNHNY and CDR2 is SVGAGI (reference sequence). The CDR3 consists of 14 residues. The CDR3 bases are TGTGCCAGCAGTTACTCGTGGGATGTCGGGGAGCTGTTTTTT. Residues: CASSYSWDVGELFF.